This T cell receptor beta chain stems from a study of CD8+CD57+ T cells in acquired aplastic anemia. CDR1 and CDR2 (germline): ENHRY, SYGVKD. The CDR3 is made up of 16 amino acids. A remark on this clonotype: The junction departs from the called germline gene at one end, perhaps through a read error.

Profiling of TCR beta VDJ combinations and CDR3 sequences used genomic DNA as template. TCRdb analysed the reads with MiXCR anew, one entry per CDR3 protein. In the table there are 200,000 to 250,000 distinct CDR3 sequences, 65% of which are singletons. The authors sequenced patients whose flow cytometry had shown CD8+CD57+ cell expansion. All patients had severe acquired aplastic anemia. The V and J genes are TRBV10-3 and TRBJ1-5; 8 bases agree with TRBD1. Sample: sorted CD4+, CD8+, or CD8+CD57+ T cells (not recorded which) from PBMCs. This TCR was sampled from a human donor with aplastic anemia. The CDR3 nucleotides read TGTGCCAGCAGTCCACGGACAGGGAGGGGAAATCAGCCCCAGCATTTT. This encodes CASSPRTGRGNQPQHF.